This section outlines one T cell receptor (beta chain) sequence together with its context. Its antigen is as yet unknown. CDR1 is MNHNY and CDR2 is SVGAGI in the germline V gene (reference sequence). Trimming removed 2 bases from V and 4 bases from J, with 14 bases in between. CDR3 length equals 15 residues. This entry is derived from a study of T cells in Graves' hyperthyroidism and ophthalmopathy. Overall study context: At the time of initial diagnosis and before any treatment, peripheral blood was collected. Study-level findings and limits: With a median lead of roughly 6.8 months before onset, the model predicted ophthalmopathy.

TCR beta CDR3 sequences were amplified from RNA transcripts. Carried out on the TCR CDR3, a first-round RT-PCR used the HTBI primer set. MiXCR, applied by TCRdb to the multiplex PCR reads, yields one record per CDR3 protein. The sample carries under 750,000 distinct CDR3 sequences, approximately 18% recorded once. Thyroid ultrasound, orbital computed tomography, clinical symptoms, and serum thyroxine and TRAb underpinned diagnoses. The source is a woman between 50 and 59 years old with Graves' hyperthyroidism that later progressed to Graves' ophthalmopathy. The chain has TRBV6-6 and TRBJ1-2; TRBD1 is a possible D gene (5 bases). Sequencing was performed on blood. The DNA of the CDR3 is TGTGCCAGCAGTTACGCCCGGGACGACGGCTATGGCTACACCTTC. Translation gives CASSYARDDGYGYTF.